The clone carrying this T cell receptor beta chain was detected only a few times. Its matching antigen is unknown. With V trimmed by 4 bases and J by 4 bases, 5 bases remained unmatched. The CDR3 has 15 amino acids. Germline values: CDR1 LGHDT, CDR2 YNNKEL (reference sequence). The data are from a study of response to subunit inactivated influenza vaccine. Study-wide results and limits: Authors suggested few new T cells are recruited by each seasonal influenza vaccination.

TCRdb analysed the RT-PCR reads with MiXCR anew, one entry per CDR3 protein. Among hundreds of thousands of distinct CDR3 sequences, around 8% were seen once, and the ten largest hold approximately 13%. This receptor was obtained from a man aged 50 to 69 who received an inactivated influenza vaccine. This sequence joins TRBV3-1 and TRBJ2-7; TRBD1 aligns across 12 bases. The source was PBMCs from blood, collected around 2 years after vaccination. The CDR3 region is CASSRGTGGLYEQYF. Here the CDR3 DNA reads TGTGCCAGCAGCCGCGGGACAGGGGGCTTGTACGAGCAGTACTTC.